This T cell receptor beta chain originates from a study of T-cell reconstitution after alpha-beta-depleted transplantation in children. Concerning this clonotype itself: The antigen remains undetermined.

There are 13 residues in the CDR3. Per germline, CDR1 LGHDT and CDR2 YNNKEL (reference sequence). V gave up 2 bases and J gave up 0 bases, with 5 bases separating them. Unique molecular identifiers were incorporated during preparation of the TCRbeta library. TCRdb re-called the PCR reads with MiXCR, one entry per CDR3 protein. This sample has 100,000 or so distinct CDR3 sequences; 6% occur once, and the top ten carry 6.1%. General study points: It was newly produced T cells that mostly accounted for T-cell counts and diversity one year after transplant.

The V and J genes are TRBV3-1 and TRBJ2-7; unclear D gene. This clonotype was sampled from a female patient aged 2-9 years who had a stem cell transplant for Fanconi anemia, so the T cells may come from the graft donor. The specimen was PBMCs, mostly from graft donor cells, collected 60 days after TCRalphabeta/CD19-depleted stem cell transplant. The CDR3 reads CASSQISSYEQYF. CDR3 nucleotide sequence: TGTGCCAGCAGCCAAATCAGCTCCTACGAGCAGTACTTC.